This record covers a single T cell receptor (beta chain). Antigen: not known. TCRdb keeps only in-frame clones here, not all; method: immunoSEQ multiplex PCR. The sample has about 46,000 clones; about 74% are singletons. Viral peptide pools were used in the ViraFEST assay to expand antigen-specific CD4+ T cells, and sequencing came afterward. At the end of roughly ten days of culture, CD4+ T cells were isolated. Two-dose BNT162b2 or mRNA-1273 vaccination was given to participants. This entry comes from a study of vaccination effects on CD4 cells after COVID-19. CDR3 length equals 10 residues. The germline V and J ends were trimmed by 6 bases and 2 bases, with 4 bases remaining between them. CDR1 and CDR2 (germline): SQVTM, ANQGSEA.

The origin of this receptor is a human donor who received a COVID-19 vaccine. Sequenced here: CD4+ T cells from PBMCs cultured with HCoV-OC43 spike peptides, sampled after COVID-19 vaccination. The subset here: HCoV-OC43 spike overlapping peptide pool stimulation. V gene TRBV29-1 combines with J gene TRBJ2-5, with unresolved D. CDR3 in DNA: TGCAGCGTCGCGCAAGAGACCCAGTACTTC. Translating it yields CSVAQETQYF.